The rows below give T cell receptor beta chains drawn from one sample of a study of siplizumab effects on memory and regulatory T cells. The data were produced by immunoSEQ multiplex PCR, yet TCRdb's version contains in-frame clones alone and is incomplete. The sample has some 97,000 clones, approximately 92% seen once. Sequencing was carried out using CD4+ T cells sorted from blood. These receptors were collected from a human donor in good health. Some clones in this sample may be carry-over from other donors' samples. CDR3s include the opening cysteine and the closing phenylalanine or tryptophan. Each record gives: V gene, clone size, D gene, J gene, CDR3 protein, CDR3 DNA. A D gene is named only where the DNA matches it firmly. The listing skips clone size in some rows; elsewhere it reads once, few, many or a size class.

V gene: TRBV6-1
clone size: -
D gene: -
J gene: TRBJ1-1
CDR3 protein: CATLWVMNTEAFF
CDR3 DNA: TGTGCCACTTTATGGGTGATGAACACTGAAGCTTTCTTT

V gene: TRBV23-1
clone size: -
D gene: TRBD1
J gene: TRBJ1-4
CDR3 protein: CASSQVGQGAANEKLFF
CDR3 DNA: TGCGCCAGCAGTCAAGTGGGACAGGGGGCCGCTAATGAAAAACTGTTTTTT

V gene: TRBV29-1
clone size: -
D gene: -
J gene: TRBJ1-1
CDR3 protein: CSVEVVVTEAFF
CDR3 DNA: TGCAGCGTTGAAGTCGTCGTCACTGAAGCTTTCTTT

V gene: TRBV28
clone size: once
D gene: -
J gene: TRBJ2-5
CDR3 protein: CASRFPGTPNGGQYF
CDR3 DNA: TGTGCCAGCAGGTTTCCCGGGACTCCCAACGGGGGCCAGTACTTC

V gene: TRBV7-9
clone size: -
D gene: TRBD1
J gene: TRBJ2-3
CDR3 protein: CASSLGDRSTDTQYF
CDR3 DNA: TGTGCCAGCAGCTTAGGGGACAGATCCACAGATACGCAGTATTTT

V gene: TRBV14
clone size: -
D gene: TRBD1
J gene: TRBJ1-1
CDR3 protein: CASSQDGTAHTEAFF
CDR3 DNA: TGTGCCAGCAGCCAAGATGGGACAGCCCACACTGAAGCTTTCTTT

V gene: TRBV2
clone size: -
D gene: TRBD1
J gene: TRBJ2-2
CDR3 protein: CAGRQGAGELFF
CDR3 DNA: TGTGCCGGAAGACAGGGAGCAGGGGAGCTGTTTTTT

V gene: TRBV29-1
clone size: -
D gene: -
J gene: TRBJ2-7
CDR3 protein: CSALMGVSYEQYF
CDR3 DNA: TGCAGCGCGCTCATGGGGGTCTCCTACGAGCAGTACTTC

V gene: TRBV14
clone size: once
D gene: TRBD2
J gene: TRBJ2-1
CDR3 protein: CASEKLTSGSGNEQFF
CDR3 DNA: TGTGCCAGCGAGAAATTGACTAGCGGGAGCGGTAATGAGCAGTTCTTC

V gene: TRBV5-4
clone size: -
D gene: -
J gene: TRBJ2-2
CDR3 protein: CASSLVRDTRRHTGELFF
CDR3 DNA: TGTGCCAGCAGCTTGGTTCGGGACACCCGACGACACACCGGGGAGCTGTTTTTT

V gene: TRBV9
clone size: -
D gene: TRBD2
J gene: TRBJ2-1
CDR3 protein: CASSVWAGATNNEQFF
CDR3 DNA: TGTGCCAGCAGCGTATGGGCGGGAGCGACTAACAATGAGCAGTTCTTC

V gene: TRBV7-9
clone size: few
D gene: TRBD2
J gene: TRBJ2-2
CDR3 protein: CASTSGASNTGELFF
CDR3 DNA: TGTGCCAGCACCAGCGGGGCGTCGAACACCGGGGAGCTGTTTTTT

V gene: TRBV6-5
clone size: -
D gene: -
J gene: TRBJ1-5
CDR3 protein: CASSEFSWNQPQHF
CDR3 DNA: TGTGCCAGCAGTGAGTTCTCGTGGAATCAGCCCCAGCATTTT

V gene: TRBV6-5
clone size: -
D gene: -
J gene: TRBJ1-4
CDR3 protein: CASSYIPGIGEKLFF
CDR3 DNA: TGTGCCAGCAGTTACATTCCTGGGATTGGGGAAAAACTGTTTTTT

V gene: TRBV30
clone size: -
D gene: TRBD1
J gene: TRBJ1-2
CDR3 protein: CAWTRGYGYTF
CDR3 DNA: TGTGCCTGGACCAGGGGGTATGGCTACACCTTC

V gene: TRBV5-1
clone size: -
D gene: -
J gene: TRBJ2-7
CDR3 protein: CASSLGSIQYEQYF
CDR3 DNA: TGCGCCAGCAGCTTGGGGTCCATTCAGTACGAGCAGTACTTC

V gene: TRBV19
clone size: -
D gene: -
J gene: TRBJ1-1
CDR3 protein: CASSIAQLTSEAFF
CDR3 DNA: TGTGCCAGTAGTATAGCGCAGCTTACATCTGAAGCTTTCTTT

V gene: TRBV18
clone size: -
D gene: -
J gene: TRBJ1-1
CDR3 protein: CASSLGMGGVTEAFF
CDR3 DNA: TGTGCCAGCTCACTAGGCATGGGGGGCGTCACTGAAGCTTTCTTT

V gene: TRBV6-6
clone size: -
D gene: -
J gene: TRBJ2-1
CDR3 protein: CASRLADSYNEQFF
CDR3 DNA: TGTGCCAGCAGGTTAGCGGACTCCTACAATGAGCAGTTCTTC

V gene: TRBV7-9
clone size: -
D gene: -
J gene: TRBJ1-5
CDR3 protein: CASSLAGDNQPQHF
CDR3 DNA: TGTGCCAGCAGCTTAGCAGGAGATAATCAGCCCCAGCATTTT

V gene: TRBV7-3
clone size: -
D gene: -
J gene: TRBJ2-2
CDR3 protein: CASSLTSSGELFF
CDR3 DNA: TGTGCCAGCAGCTTAACCTCATCCGGGGAGCTGTTTTTT

V gene: TRBV9
clone size: once
D gene: TRBD2
J gene: TRBJ2-1
CDR3 protein: CASSYLSGRADRSYNEQFF
CDR3 DNA: TGTGCCAGCAGCTACCTTAGCGGGAGGGCCGACAGGTCCTACAATGAGCAGTTCTTC

V gene: TRBV19
clone size: -
D gene: -
J gene: TRBJ2-5
CDR3 protein: CASSLGDKGRETQYF
CDR3 DNA: TGTGCCAGTAGTTTGGGGGACAAAGGCCGAGAGACCCAGTACTTC

V gene: TRBV7-3
clone size: -
D gene: -
J gene: TRBJ2-2
CDR3 protein: CASSLVPPSPLGTGELFF
CDR3 DNA: TGTGCCAGCAGCTTAGTCCCCCCTAGCCCTCTCGGCACCGGGGAGCTGTTTTTT

V gene: TRBV11-2
clone size: -
D gene: -
J gene: TRBJ2-3
CDR3 protein: CASSPNRGTDTQYF
CDR3 DNA: TGTGCCAGCAGCCCTAACCGGGGCACAGATACGCAGTATTTT

V gene: TRBV5-4
clone size: -
D gene: TRBD1
J gene: TRBJ1-2
CDR3 protein: CASSSGQKYGYTF
CDR3 DNA: TGTGCCAGCAGCTCGGGACAGAAGTATGGCTACACCTTC